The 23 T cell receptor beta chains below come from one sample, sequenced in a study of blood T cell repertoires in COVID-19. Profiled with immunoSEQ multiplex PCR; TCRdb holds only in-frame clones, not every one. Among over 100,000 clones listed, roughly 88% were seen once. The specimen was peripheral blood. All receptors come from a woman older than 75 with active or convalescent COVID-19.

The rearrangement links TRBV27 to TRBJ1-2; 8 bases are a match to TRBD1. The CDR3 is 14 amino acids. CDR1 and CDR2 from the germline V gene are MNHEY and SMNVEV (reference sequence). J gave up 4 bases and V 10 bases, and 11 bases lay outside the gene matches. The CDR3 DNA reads TGTGCCAACCCTTGGACAGGGCCCACCTATGGCTACACCTTC. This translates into CANPWTGPTYGYTF.

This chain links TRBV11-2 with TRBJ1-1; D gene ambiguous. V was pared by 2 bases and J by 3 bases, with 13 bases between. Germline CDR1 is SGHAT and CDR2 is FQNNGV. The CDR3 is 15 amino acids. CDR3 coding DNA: TGTGCCAGCAGCTTATTTGAAGGAGGTGACACTGAAGCTTTCTTT. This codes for CASSLFEGGDTEAFF. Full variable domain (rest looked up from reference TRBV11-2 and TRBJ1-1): EAGVAQSPRYKIIEKRQSVAFWCNPISGHATLYWYQQILGQGPKLLIQFQNNGVVDDSQLPKDRFSAERLKGVDSTLKIQPAKLEDSAVYLCASSLFEGGDTEAFFGQGTRLTVV.

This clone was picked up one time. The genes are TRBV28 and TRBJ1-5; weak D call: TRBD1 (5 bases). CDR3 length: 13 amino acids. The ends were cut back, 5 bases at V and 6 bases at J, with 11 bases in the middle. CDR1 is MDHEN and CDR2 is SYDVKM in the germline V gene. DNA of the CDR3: TGTGCCAGCAGTCGAACCAGGGTTCAGCCCCAGCATTTT. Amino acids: CASSRTRVQPQHF.

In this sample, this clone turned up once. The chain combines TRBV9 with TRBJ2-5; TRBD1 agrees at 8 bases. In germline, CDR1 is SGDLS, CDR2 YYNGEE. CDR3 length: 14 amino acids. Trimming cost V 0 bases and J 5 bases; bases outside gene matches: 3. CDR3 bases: TGTGCCAGCAGCGTAGAGGCAGGGGGCGAGACCCAGTACTTC. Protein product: CASSVEAGGETQYF.

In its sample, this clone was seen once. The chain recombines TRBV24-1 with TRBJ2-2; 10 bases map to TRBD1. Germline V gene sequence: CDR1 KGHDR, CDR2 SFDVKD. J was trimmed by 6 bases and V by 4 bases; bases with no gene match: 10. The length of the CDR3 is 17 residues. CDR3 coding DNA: TGTGCCACCAGTGACCCGAAAGGGACAGGGGTCCCCGGGGAGCTGTTTTTT. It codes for CATSDPKGTGVPGELFF.

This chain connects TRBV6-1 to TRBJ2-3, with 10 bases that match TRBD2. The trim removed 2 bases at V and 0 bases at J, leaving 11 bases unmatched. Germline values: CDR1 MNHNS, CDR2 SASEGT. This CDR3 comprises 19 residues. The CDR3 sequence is CASSETPGLAKSSTDTQYF. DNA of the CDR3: TGTGCCAGCAGTGAAACTCCGGGACTAGCGAAATCAAGCACAGATACGCAGTATTTT.

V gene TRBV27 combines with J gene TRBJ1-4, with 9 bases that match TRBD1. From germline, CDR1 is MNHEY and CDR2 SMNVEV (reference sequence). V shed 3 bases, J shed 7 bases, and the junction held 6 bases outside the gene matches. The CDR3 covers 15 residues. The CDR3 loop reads CASSLLGQGSEKLFF. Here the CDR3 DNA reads TGTGCCAGCAGTTTGTTGGGACAGGGTTCTGAAAAACTGTTTTTT. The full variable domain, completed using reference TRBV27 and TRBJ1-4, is EAQVTQNPRYLITVTGKKLTVTCSQNMNHEYMSWYRQDPGLGLRQIYYSMNVEVTDKGDVPEGYKVSRKEKRNFPLILESPSPNQTSLYFCASSLLGQGSEKLFFGSGTQLSVL.

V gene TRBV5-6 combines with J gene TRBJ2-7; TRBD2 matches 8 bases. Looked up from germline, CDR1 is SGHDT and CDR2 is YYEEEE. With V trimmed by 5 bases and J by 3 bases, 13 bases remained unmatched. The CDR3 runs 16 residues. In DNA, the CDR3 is TGTGCCAGCAGTCGCCGGGGGGCGGGGGGCTTCTACGAGCAGTACTTC. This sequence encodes CASSRRGAGGFYEQYF.

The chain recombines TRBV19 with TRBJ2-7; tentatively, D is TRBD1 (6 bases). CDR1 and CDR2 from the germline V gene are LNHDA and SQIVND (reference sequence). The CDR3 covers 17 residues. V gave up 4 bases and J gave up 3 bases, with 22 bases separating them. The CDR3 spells CASSRGTSDFPGYEQYF. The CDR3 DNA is TGTGCCAGTAGTAGGGGGACAAGCGACTTCCCCGGCTACGAGCAGTACTTC. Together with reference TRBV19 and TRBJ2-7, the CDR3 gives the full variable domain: DGGITQSPKYLFRKEGQNVTLSCEQNLNHDAMYWYRQDPGQGLRLIYYSQIVNDFQKGDIAEGYSVSREKKESFPLTVTSAQKNPTAFYLCASSRGTSDFPGYEQYFGPGTRLTVT.

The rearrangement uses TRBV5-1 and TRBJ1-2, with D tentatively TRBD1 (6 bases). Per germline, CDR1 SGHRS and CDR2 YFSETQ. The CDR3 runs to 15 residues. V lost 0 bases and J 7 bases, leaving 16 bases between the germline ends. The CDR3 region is CASSLVGQSEIGYTF. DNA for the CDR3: TGCGCCAGCAGCTTGGTAGGACAGTCTGAAATTGGCTACACCTTC.

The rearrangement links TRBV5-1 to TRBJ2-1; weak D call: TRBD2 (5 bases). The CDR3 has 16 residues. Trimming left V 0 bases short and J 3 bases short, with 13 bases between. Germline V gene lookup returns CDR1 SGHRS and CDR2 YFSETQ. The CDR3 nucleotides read TGCGCCAGCAGCTTGGGGGTTAGCGAACTCTACAATGAGCAGTTCTTC. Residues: CASSLGVSELYNEQFF.

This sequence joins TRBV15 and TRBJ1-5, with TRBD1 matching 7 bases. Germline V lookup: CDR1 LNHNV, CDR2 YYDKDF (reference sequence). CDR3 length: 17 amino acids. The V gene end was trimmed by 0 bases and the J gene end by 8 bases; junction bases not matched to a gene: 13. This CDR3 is CATSRDWDSRFFEPQHF. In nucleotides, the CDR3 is TGTGCCACCAGCAGAGATTGGGACAGTCGGTTCTTCGAGCCCCAGCATTTT.

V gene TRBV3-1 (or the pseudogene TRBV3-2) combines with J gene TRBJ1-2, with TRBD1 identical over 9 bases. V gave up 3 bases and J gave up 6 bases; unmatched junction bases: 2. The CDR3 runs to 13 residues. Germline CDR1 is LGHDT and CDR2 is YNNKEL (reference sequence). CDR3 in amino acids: CASSQGQGDGYTF. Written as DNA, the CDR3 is TGTGCCAGCAGCCAGGGACAGGGAGATGGCTACACCTTC.

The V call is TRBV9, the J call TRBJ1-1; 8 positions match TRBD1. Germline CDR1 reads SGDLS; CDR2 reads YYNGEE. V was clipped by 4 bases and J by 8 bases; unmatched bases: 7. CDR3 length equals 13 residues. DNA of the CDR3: TGTGCCAGCAGCCTCACGGGGGACAGGGAAGCTTTCTTT. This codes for CASSLTGDREAFF.

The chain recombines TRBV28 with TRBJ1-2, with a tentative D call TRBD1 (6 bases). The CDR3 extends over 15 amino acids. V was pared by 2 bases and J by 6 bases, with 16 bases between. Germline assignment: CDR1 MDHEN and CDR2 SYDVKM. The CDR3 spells CASSLSGTRADGYTF. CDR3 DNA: TGTGCCAGCAGTTTAAGCGGGACACGAGCGGATGGCTACACCTTC.

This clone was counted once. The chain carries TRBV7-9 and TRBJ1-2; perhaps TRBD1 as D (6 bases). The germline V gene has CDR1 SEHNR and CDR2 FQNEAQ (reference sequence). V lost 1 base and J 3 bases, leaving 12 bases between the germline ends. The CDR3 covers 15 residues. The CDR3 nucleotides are TGTGCCAGCAGCTTAGACGGGGGGGCTCACTATGGCTACACCTTC. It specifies CASSLDGGAHYGYTF. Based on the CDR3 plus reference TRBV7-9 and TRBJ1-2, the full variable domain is DTGVSQNPRHKITKRGQNVTFRCDPISEHNRLYWYRQTLGQGPEFLTYFQNEAQLEKSRLLSDRFSAERPKGSFSTLEIQRTEQGDSAMYLCASSLDGGAHYGYTFGSGTRLTVV.

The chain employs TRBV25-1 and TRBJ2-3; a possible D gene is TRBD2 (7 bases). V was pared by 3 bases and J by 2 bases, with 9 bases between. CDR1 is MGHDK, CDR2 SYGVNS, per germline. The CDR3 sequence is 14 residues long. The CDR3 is CASSDAGATDTQYF. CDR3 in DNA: TGTGCCAGCAGTGACGCGGGGGCCACAGATACGCAGTATTTT. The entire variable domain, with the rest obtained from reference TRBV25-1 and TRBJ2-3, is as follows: EADIYQTPRYLVIGTGKKITLECSQTMGHDKMYWYQQDPGMELHLIHYSYGVNSTEKGDLSSESTVSRIRTEHFPLTLESARPSHTSQYLCASSDAGATDTQYFGPGTRLTVL.

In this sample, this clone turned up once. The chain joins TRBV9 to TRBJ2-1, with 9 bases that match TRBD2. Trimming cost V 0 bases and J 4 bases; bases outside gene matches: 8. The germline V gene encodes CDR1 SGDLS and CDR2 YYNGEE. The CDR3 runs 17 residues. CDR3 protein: CASSVAPTSGHYNEQFF. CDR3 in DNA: TGTGCCAGCAGCGTAGCCCCCACTAGCGGGCATTACAATGAGCAGTTCTTC.

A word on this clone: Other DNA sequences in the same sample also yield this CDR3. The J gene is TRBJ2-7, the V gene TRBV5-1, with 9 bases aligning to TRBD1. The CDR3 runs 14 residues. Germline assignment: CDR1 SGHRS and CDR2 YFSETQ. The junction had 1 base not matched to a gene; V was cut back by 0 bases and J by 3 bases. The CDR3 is CASSLAGQGYEQYF. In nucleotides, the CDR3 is TGCGCCAGCAGCTTGGCGGGACAGGGCTACGAGCAGTACTTC.

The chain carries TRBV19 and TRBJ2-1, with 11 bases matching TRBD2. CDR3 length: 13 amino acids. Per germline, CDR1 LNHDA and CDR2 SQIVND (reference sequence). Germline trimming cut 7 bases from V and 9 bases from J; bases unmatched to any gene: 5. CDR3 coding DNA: TGTGCCAGTATAGCGGGAGGGGCTCGTGAGCAGTTCTTC. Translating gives CASIAGGAREQFF.

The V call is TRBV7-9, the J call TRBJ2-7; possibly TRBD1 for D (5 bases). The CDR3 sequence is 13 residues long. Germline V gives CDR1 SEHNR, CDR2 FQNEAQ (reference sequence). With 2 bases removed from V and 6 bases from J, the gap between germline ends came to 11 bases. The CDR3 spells CASSLQGISEQYF. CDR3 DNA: TGTGCCAGCAGCTTACAGGGTATATCCGAGCAGTACTTC.

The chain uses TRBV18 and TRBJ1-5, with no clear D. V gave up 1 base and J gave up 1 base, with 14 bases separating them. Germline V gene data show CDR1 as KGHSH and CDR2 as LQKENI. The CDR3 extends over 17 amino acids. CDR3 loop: CASSPRGEEGSNQPQHF. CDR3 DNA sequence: TGTGCCAGCTCACCACGTGGAGAGGAGGGAAGCAATCAGCCCCAGCATTTT.

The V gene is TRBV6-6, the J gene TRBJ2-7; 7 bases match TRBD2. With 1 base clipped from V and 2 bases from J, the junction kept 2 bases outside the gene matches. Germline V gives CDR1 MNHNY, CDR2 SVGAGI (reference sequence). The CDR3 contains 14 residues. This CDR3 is CASSYLSGTYEQYF. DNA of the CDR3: TGTGCCAGCAGTTACTTGAGCGGGACCTACGAGCAGTACTTC.